This T cell receptor beta chain was captured in a study of T cell repertoires in cytomegalovirus infection. TCRdb processed the reads anew with MiXCR; each CDR3 protein has one entry. The sample carries around 310,000 distinct CDR3 sequences, about 28% recorded once. This clonotype came up a few times. Its target is unknown. V lost 4 bases to trimming and J lost 2 bases, with 12 bases between them. Germline V gene sequence: CDR1 MNHNS, CDR2 SASEGT. The length of the CDR3 is 15 residues. The source was cultured PBMCs, collected from culture after CMV antigen stimulation. V gene TRBV6-1 combines with J gene TRBJ2-1; D is unresolved. The TCR sequence derives from a human donor in good health (CMV status not recorded). Some clones in this sample may be carry-over from other donors' samples. CDR3 in DNA: TGTGCCAGCAGTGCCCCTCGTGGGGCCTACAATGAGCAGTTCTTC. Protein sequence: CASSAPRGAYNEQFF.